This T cell receptor (beta chain) came from a study of blood T cell repertoires in COVID-19. Study-level background: Both acute and convalescent COVID-19 samples were obtained from the United States, Italy and Spain.

As originally analysed: Reference gene primer amplification gave estimated nucleated cell counts. Assay used: immunoSEQ multiplex PCR; TCRdb lists only in-frame clones, some missing. V, J and clone size were drawn from that table, and D and trimming were deduced from the DNA. The sample lists about 250,000 clones, 88% seen once, with over 1.1% in the top ten. The sequencing sample was made of peripheral blood. This receptor was obtained from a man older than 75 with acute or convalescent COVID-19.

The CDR3 DNA sequence: TGTGCCAGCAGCTTAGGTCAGGGGATATACTATGGCTACACCTTC. This encodes CASSLGQGIYYGYTF. V is TRBV7-2 and J is TRBJ1-2, with D possibly matching TRBD1 (6 bases). Germline CDR1 and CDR2: SGHTA and FQGNSA. The CDR3 is 15 residues long. V lost 1 base and J 3 bases, leaving 12 bases between the germline ends.